This T cell receptor beta chain is drawn from a study of T cells in Graves' hyperthyroidism and ophthalmopathy. Notes on the study in general: Most expanded thyroid clonotypes above 0.001 recurred in blood.

There are many counts of this clonotype. Its target is unknown. Germline V gene data show CDR1 as SGHVS and CDR2 as FQNEAQ. The CDR3 runs 15 residues. V dropped 5 bases and J dropped 4; count of bases not matched to a gene: 8. TCR beta CDR3 sequences were amplified from RNA transcripts. HTBI primers were employed in a first-round RT-PCR of the TCR CDR3. TCRdb fed the multiplex PCR reads into MiXCR, producing one record per CDR3 protein. Of 400,000 to 500,000 distinct CDR3 sequences listed, around an eighth are singletons. The chain uses TRBV7-8 and TRBJ1-1; 9 nucleotides match TRBD1. The sequenced material came from blood. The sequence was collected from a woman in her late teens or twenties with Graves' hyperthyroidism. CDR3 residues: CASSAGQGMGTEAFF. The CDR3 coding sequence is TGTGCCAGCAGCGCGGGACAGGGTATGGGCACTGAAGCTTTCTTT.